This is a list of T cell receptor beta chains from one sample in a study of CD8 T cells in ankylosing spondylitis. In TCRdb, the 5' RACE reads were re-called with MiXCR into one record per CDR3 protein. The data show about 140,000 distinct CDR3 sequences, approximately 32% seen once. Sequences were obtained from synovial fluid, either unsorted or a sorted T cell fraction (not recorded which). The receptors originated from a male donor with ankylosing spondylitis. Each CDR3 is given without its conserved first and last residue.

j_call v_call cdr3_aa
TRBJ1-6 TRBV2 ASRATSGTANSPLH
TRBJ2-1 TRBV18 ASSPPVLRGLHEQF
TRBJ2-1 TRBV5-1 ASSLGLAGPDNEQF
TRBJ2-5 TRBV12-3/TRBV12-4 ASTSGTRGKETQY
TRBJ1-5 TRBV27 ASRKTDNQPQH
TRBJ1-2 TRBV6-6 AIGGNYGYT
TRBJ1-1 TRBV27 ASSRRALNTEAF
TRBJ1-2 TRBV7-3 ASSGSTGEGYT
TRBJ1-6 TRBV2 ASSEEEGSTSPLH
TRBJ1-1 TRBV19 ASSGRYTEAF
TRBJ2-1 TRBV7-9 ASSFRGNHNEQF
TRBJ2-3 TRBV12-3/TRBV12-4 ASSLNSPPDTQY
TRBJ2-7 TRBV28 ASNPSGSSEQY
TRBJ2-3 TRBV11-3 ASSLDRTGTTDTQY
TRBJ2-2 TRBV12-3/TRBV12-4 ASSYRGRRTGELF
TRBJ1-2 TRBV7-3 ASSLTGQDGYT
TRBJ2-3 TRBV7-9 ASSSTGEGGTDTQY
TRBJ1-2 TRBV19 ASRDEQGRFNYGYT
TRBJ2-7 TRBV15 ATSRGKEFYEQY
TRBJ1-1 TRBV12-3/TRBV12-4 ASSGVRGLNTEAF
TRBJ2-5 TRBV9 ASSVTGGVGETQY
TRBJ2-3 TRBV20-1 SASPLGGGWLAGGSGNTDTQY
TRBJ2-7 TRBV10-3 ASKAASYEQY
TRBJ2-5 TRBV6-5 ASSSADVRQETQY
TRBJ2-2 TRBV11-3 ASSFGSNTGELF
TRBJ2-1 TRBV4-2 ASSLPSGTYNEQF
TRBJ2-5 TRBV7-2 ASRTGLADQETQY
TRBJ1-3 TRBV7-6 ASSPGLGGSGNTIY
TRBJ1-1 TRBV12-3/TRBV12-4 ASSPRQAAAF
TRBJ2-2 TRBV14 ASSQEAWGQPAGELF
TRBJ1-1 TRBV10-3 AIRQGNTEAF
TRBJ2-7 TRBV3-1 ASSLLGTGTYEQY